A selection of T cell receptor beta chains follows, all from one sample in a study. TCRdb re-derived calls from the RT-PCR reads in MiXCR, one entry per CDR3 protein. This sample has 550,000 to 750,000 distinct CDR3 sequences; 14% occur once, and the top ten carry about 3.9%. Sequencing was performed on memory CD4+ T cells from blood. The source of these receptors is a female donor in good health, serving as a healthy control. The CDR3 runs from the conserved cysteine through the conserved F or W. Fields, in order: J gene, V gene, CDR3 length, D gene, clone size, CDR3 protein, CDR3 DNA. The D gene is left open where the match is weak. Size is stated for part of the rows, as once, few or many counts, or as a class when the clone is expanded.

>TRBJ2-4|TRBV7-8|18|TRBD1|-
CASSSGTGGVGVKNIQYF
TGTGCCAGCAGCTCTGGGACAGGGGGCGTTGGGGTCAAAAACATTCAGTACTTC
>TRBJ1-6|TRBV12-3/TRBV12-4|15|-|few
CASTLSQGTMTPLHF
TGTGCCAGCACCTTAAGTCAGGGGACGATGACACCCCTCCACTTT
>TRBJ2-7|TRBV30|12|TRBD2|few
CAWTPGGSEQYF
TGTGCCTGGACGCCGGGGGGGTCCGAGCAGTACTTC
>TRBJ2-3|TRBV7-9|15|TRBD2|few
CASRNYGTTTDTQYF
TGTGCCAGCAGGAACTACGGGACTACCACAGATACGCAGTATTTT
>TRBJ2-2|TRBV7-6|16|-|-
CASSSNPDRNTGELFF
TGTGCCAGCAGCTCAAATCCGGACAGGAACACCGGGGAGCTGTTTTTT
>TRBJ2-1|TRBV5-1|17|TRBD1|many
CASSTTLFGTAYNEQFF
TGCGCCAGCAGCACCACTTTGTTCGGGACAGCATACAATGAGCAGTTCTTC
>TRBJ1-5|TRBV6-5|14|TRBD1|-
CASSYSGGGKPQHF
TGTGCCAGCAGTTACTCAGGAGGGGGCAAGCCCCAGCATTTT
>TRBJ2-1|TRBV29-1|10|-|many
CSVGVNEQFF
TGCAGCGTTGGGGTGAATGAGCAGTTCTTC
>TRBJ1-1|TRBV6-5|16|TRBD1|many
CASSYAGTGEVTEAFF
TGTGCCAGCAGTTACGCCGGGACAGGGGAGGTGACTGAAGCTTTCTTT
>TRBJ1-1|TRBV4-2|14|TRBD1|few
CASSHPDRVSEAFF
TGTGCCAGCAGCCACCCGGACAGGGTGAGTGAAGCTTTCTTT
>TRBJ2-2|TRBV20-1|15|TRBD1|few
CAGQVSDLNTGELFF
TGCGCAGGACAGGTTTCGGACTTGAACACCGGGGAGCTGTTTTTT
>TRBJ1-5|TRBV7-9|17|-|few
CASSSYRAAGRDQPQHF
TGTGCCAGCAGCTCCTACCGGGCTGCGGGGAGAGATCAGCCCCAGCATTTT
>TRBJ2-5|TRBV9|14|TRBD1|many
CASSAGQGRETQYF
TGTGCCAGCAGCGCGGGACAGGGGCGAGAGACCCAGTACTTC
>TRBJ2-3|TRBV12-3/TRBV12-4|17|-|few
CASSPVVGQHSTDTQYF
TGTGCCAGCAGTCCGGTAGTCGGACAACATAGCACAGATACGCAGTATTTT
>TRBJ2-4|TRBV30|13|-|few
CAWSSGRGYIQYF
TGTGCCTGGAGTTCCGGCAGGGGATACATTCAGTACTTC
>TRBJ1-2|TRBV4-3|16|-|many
CASSRIWGNDGYGYTF
TGCGCCAGCAGCCGGATCTGGGGAAACGATGGCTATGGCTACACCTTC
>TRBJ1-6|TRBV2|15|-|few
CASSEFGDSSSPLHF
TGTGCCAGCAGTGAATTCGGTGATTCTAGTTCACCCCTCCACTTT
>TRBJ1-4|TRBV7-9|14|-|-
CASSTRTGLEKLFF
TGTGCCAGCAGCACCCGGACCGGCCTTGAAAAACTGTTTTTT
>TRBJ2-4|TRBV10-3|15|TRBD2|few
CAISGGLAGKNIQYF
TGTGCCATCAGTGGGGGACTAGCGGGTAAAAACATTCAGTACTTC
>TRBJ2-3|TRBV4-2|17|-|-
CASSQDRQAWQGDTQYF
TGTGCCAGCAGCCAAGACCGGCAGGCCTGGCAGGGAGATACGCAGTATTTT
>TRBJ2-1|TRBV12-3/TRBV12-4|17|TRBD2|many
CASSLSSGLASYNEQFF
TGTGCCAGCAGTTTAAGCTCGGGACTAGCTTCCTACAATGAGCAGTTCTTC
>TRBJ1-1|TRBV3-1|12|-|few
CASMRFGAEAFF
TGTGCCAGCATGAGATTTGGGGCTGAAGCTTTCTTT
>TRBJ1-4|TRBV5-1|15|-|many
CASSPRGTANEKLFF
TGCGCCAGCAGCCCTCGGGGTACGGCTAATGAAAAACTGTTTTTT
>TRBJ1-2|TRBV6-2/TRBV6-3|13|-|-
CASSRGIGNGYTF
TGTGCCAGCAGCAGGGGAATTGGCAATGGCTACACCTTC
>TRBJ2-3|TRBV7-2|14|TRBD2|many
CASSPGSGRDTQYF
TGTGCCAGCAGCCCTGGTAGCGGGAGGGATACGCAGTATTTT
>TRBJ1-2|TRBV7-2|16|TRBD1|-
CASSPTSTGIRYGYTF
TGTGCCAGCAGCCCCACCTCGACAGGGATCCGATATGGCTACACCTTC
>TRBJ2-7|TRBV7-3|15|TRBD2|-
CASSEGAGVTYEQYF
TGTGCCAGCAGCGAAGGGGCGGGAGTGACCTACGAGCAGTACTTC
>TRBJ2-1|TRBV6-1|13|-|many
CASIFRTPREQFF
TGTGCCAGCATATTCAGGACCCCCCGTGAGCAGTTCTTC
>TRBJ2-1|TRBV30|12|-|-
CAWTWGYNEQFF
TGTGCCTGGACTTGGGGGTACAATGAGCAGTTCTTC
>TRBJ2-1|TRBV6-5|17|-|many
CASSQTPGTQGGGEQFF
TGTGCCAGCAGTCAAACCCCCGGGACACAAGGAGGCGGTGAGCAGTTCTTC
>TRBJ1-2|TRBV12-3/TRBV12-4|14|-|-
CASSFVGRNYGYTF
TGTGCCAGCAGTTTTGTTGGGAGAAACTATGGCTACACCTTC